Following are 5 T cell receptor beta chains from one sample sequenced in a study of low-dose radiotherapy and immunotherapy resistance in tumors. Time point denoted: after trial treatment. The treatment here: LDRT plus nivolumab, ipilimumab, low-dose cyclophosphamide and aspirin (RACIN trial). TCR amplification used roughly 20 PCR cycles, a constant-region primer and a V-primer adapter. MiXCR, run by TCRdb on the reads, gives a single entry per CDR3 protein. This sample has about 52,000 distinct CDR3 sequences; around 34% occur once, and the top ten carry around 8%. The sample in question was PBMCs, obtained after low-dose radiotherapy plus immunotherapy. The receptors here all came from a male donor with rectosigmoid adenocarcinoma.

This clonotype was picked up many times. The V and J genes are TRBV29-1 and TRBJ2-7; D remains unclear. CDR1 SQVTM and CDR2 ANQGSEA come from the germline V gene. This CDR3 has 13 residues. Trimming took off 4 bases at V and 5 bases at J, with 15 bases between the two ends. The DNA for the CDR3 is TGCAGCGTTGTACGGTCGACTCAAAACGAGCAGTACTTC. It translates to CSVVRSTQNEQYF.

The chain uses TRBV20-1 and TRBJ2-3; TRBD1 or TRBD2 may be the D gene (5 bases each). Trimming cost V 4 bases and J 1 base, with 15 bases left between them. Germline values: CDR1 DFQATT, CDR2 SNEGSKA (reference sequence). The CDR3 has 15 residues. CDR3: CSATWPGPGTDTQYF. As DNA, the CDR3 is TGCAGTGCTACGTGGCCGGGACCTGGCACAGATACGCAGTATTTT.

This clonotype was recorded at least ten times. The chain recombines TRBV20-1 with TRBJ1-5, with D hard to call. Germline lookup yields CDR1 DFQATT and CDR2 SNEGSKA (reference sequence). Between the trimmed V and J ends, which lost 0 bases and 1 base, there was a span of 13 bases. The CDR3 is 16 residues long. CDR3 residues: CSARDQSGASNQPQHF. The CDR3 bases are TGCAGTGCTAGAGATCAATCGGGAGCGAGCAATCAGCCCCAGCATTTT.

This clonotype is categorized as medium-sized (0.01 to 0.1%). J is TRBJ2-7 and V is TRBV6-2 or TRBV6-3; 10 nucleotides line up with TRBD2. The CDR3 runs to 18 residues. V lost 4 bases and J lost 3; bases outside the gene matches: 15. The germline gives CDR1 MNHEY, CDR2 SVGEGT. This chain's CDR3 is CASSSPMSGTSVDYEQYF. The CDR3 DNA reads TGTGCCAGCAGTTCACCCATGTCCGGGACTAGCGTCGACTACGAGCAGTACTTC.

CDR3 nucleotides: TGTGCCAGTAGGGGCCGAGGAAAGGTTATGAACACTGAAGCTTTCTTT. Residues: CASRGRGKVMNTEAFF. The chain has TRBV19 and TRBJ1-1; D is undetermined. The CDR3 is 16 residues long. Looked up from germline, CDR1 is LNHDA and CDR2 is SQIVND (reference sequence). V lost 6 bases, J lost 0 bases, and 17 bases lay in between.